The text below deals with one T cell receptor (beta chain). Its antigen is not identified. This sample was taken from a study of shared clonotypes between healthy human individuals. Study-wide findings and caveats: Memory subsets had estimated richness that was generally smaller than that of naive subsets.

Trimming took off 2 bases at V and 8 bases at J, with 18 bases between the two ends. The CDR3 has 14 amino acids. Germline CDR1 SQVTM, CDR2 ANQGSEA. Subsets obtained from CD4+ cells comprised CD45RA+ naive and CD45RA-negative memory cells. The input for sorted-subset replicate PCRs was approximately 210 ng DNA, tens of thousands of T cell genomes. Here immunoSEQ multiplex PCR was the method, and the copy in TCRdb shows in-frame clones only, minus some. Here the sample spans about 2.3 million clones, over 85% being singletons. Material for sequencing was naive CD4+ T cells from PBMCs. The subset denotes: CD45RA+ positively selected. This TCR was recovered from a man aged 18-30 years in good health. Some clones in this sample may be carry-over from other donors' samples. The chain couples TRBV29-1 to TRBJ1-2; a weak D match, TRBD1 (6 bases). The DNA of the CDR3 is TGCAGCGTTGAAAGGATTCTGGGGGCGAGGGGCTACACCTTC. Encoded protein: CSVERILGARGYTF.